This TCR beta chain derives from a study of blood T cells in healthy people across ages. Extraction of total RNA produced a minimum of 5 micrograms from each sample. With 6 bases removed from V and 0 bases from J, the gap between germline ends came to 18 bases. The CDR3 is 17 residues long. Germline-derived CDR1 and CDR2 are SEHNR and FQNEAQ (reference sequence). General study results and limits: Across the age range, TCR beta diversity per million T cells fell in a roughly linear way. It was not possible, with unsorted PBMCs, to conclusively compare naive and antigen-experienced cells. Relative to aged donors, long-lived donors carried more naive CD4+ cells and displayed higher diversity.

With regard to this clonotype: The antigen is undetermined.

PCR was performed a second time for 7 to 11 cycles using a sample-barcoded 5' primer and a J-beta primer mix. TCRdb reanalysed the 5' RACE reads using MiXCR and keeps one entry per CDR3 protein. The sample includes some 920,000 distinct CDR3 sequences, around 54% of them seen just once. Sample: blood. This chain uses TRBV7-9 with TRBJ2-4; no definite D call. The receptor comes from an older woman in good health. The DNA of the CDR3 is TGTGCCAGCAGTTCTGGGCCTAGAGAACTAGCCAAAAACATTCAGTACTTC. It encodes CASSSGPRELAKNIQYF.